Presented here are 32 T cell receptor beta chains from one specimen sequenced in a study of T-cell reconstitution after alpha-beta-depleted transplantation in children. Unique molecular identifiers featured in how the TCRbeta library was prepared. TCRdb redid the calling of the PCR reads with MiXCR, one entry per CDR3 protein. This table has around 370,000 distinct CDR3 sequences, approximately 10% appearing once. Sequences were derived from PBMCs from the stem cell graft donor, sampled from the stem cell graft. The origin of the receptors is a human donor who donated a stem cell graft to a child with acute lymphoblastic leukemia.

There are a few counts of this clonotype. The V gene is TRBV7-6, the J gene TRBJ2-7; TRBD1 might be the D (6 bases). The CDR3 runs 14 residues. V gave up 3 bases and J gave up 3 bases, with 12 bases separating them. Germline CDR1 is SGHVS and CDR2 is FNYEAQ. The CDR3 loop reads CASSLGRGLYEQYF. The DNA of the CDR3 is TGTGCCAGCAGCTTGGGCAGGGGCCTCTACGAGCAGTACTTC.

The rearrangement uses TRBV5-6 and TRBJ1-5; 7 nucleotides align to TRBD1. The CDR3 consists of 14 residues. V lost 4 bases, J lost 5 bases, and 6 bases stayed unmatched. Germline V gene sequence: CDR1 SGHDT, CDR2 YYEEEE. The CDR3 here is CASSMTGTDQPQHF. As DNA, the CDR3 is TGTGCCAGCAGCATGACAGGGACGGATCAGCCCCAGCATTTT.

This clonotype was detected ten times or more. The V gene is TRBV7-3, the J gene TRBJ1-5; 10 bases match TRBD1. Germline V lookup: CDR1 SGHTA, CDR2 FQGTGA. The ends lost 5 bases at V and 0 bases at J; junction bases unmatched: 13. The CDR3 totals 19 residues. DNA of the CDR3: TGTGCCAGCAGCGAGTACGGGACAGGGGTCCTTCCTAGCAATCAGCCCCAGCATTTT. Translated, it gives CASSEYGTGVLPSNQPQHF.

This clonotype was counted many times. V usage is TRBV29-1 and J usage is TRBJ2-5; D call uncertain. The CDR3 extends over 12 amino acids. From germline, CDR1 is SQVTM and CDR2 ANQGSEA. Trimming pared 6 bases from V and 0 bases from J, leaving 8 bases between. CDR3 sequence reads: CSVKTYQETQYF. The CDR3 nucleotides read TGCAGCGTCAAGACATACCAAGAGACCCAGTACTTC.

This chain links TRBV20-1 with TRBJ1-2, with D unresolved. Germline loops: CDR1 DFQATT, CDR2 SNEGSKA (reference sequence). The CDR3 is made up of 16 amino acids. V was shortened by 4 bases and J by 4 bases, with 22 bases between the two germline ends. The CDR3 region is CSAIPLPSLAFYGYTF. For the CDR3, the DNA is TGCAGTGCTATTCCTCTCCCGTCTTTGGCGTTCTATGGCTACACCTTC.

The rearrangement links TRBV12-3 or TRBV12-4 to TRBJ2-5; 11 bases line up with TRBD2. V was pared by 6 bases and J by 3 bases, with 12 bases of the junction left unmatched. The CDR3 consists of 17 residues. CDR3 nucleotide sequence: TGTGCCAGCAGCACCACTAGCGGGAGCTGGATTGAAGAGACCCAGTACTTC. Protein product: CASSTTSGSWIEETQYF.

This clonotype was counted ten times or more. The J gene is TRBJ2-7, the V gene TRBV20-1, with 7 nucleotides matching TRBD1. This CDR3 contains 13 residues. J was trimmed by 0 bases and V by 5 bases; bases with no gene match: 4. Germline lookup yields CDR1 DFQATT and CDR2 SNEGSKA (reference sequence). CDR3 in amino acids: CSARNRGSYEQYF. In nucleotides, the CDR3 is TGCAGTGCTCGCAACAGGGGCTCCTACGAGCAGTACTTC.

This clonotype was seen only a few times. The V call is TRBV27, the J call TRBJ2-3; 11 bases match TRBD2. The CDR3 runs 15 residues. Looked up from germline, CDR1 is MNHEY and CDR2 is SMNVEV (reference sequence). V dropped 7 bases and J dropped 5; count of bases not matched to a gene: 8. The CDR3 protein is CASTLLAGGGDTQYF. CDR3 DNA: TGTGCCAGCACCCTGCTAGCGGGAGGTGGAGATACGCAGTATTTT.

This clonotype was picked up a small number of times. The chain carries TRBV4-3 and TRBJ1-1; the D is unclear. Germline assignment: CDR1 LGHNA and CDR2 YSLEER. Deletions cut 0 bases from V and 0 bases from J, with 11 bases between. The CDR3 is 16 amino acids. The CDR3 loop reads CASSQEWGMMNTEAFF. The CDR3 nucleotides are TGCGCCAGCAGCCAAGAATGGGGAATGATGAACACTGAAGCTTTCTTT.

This clonotype was counted a few times. This chain joins TRBV19 and TRBJ2-2; 11 bases map to TRBD2. Germline V gene lookup returns CDR1 LNHDA and CDR2 SQIVND (reference sequence). Unmatched junction bases numbered 6, after V lost 5 bases and J lost 7 bases. The CDR3 loop spans 15 amino acids. The DNA for the CDR3 is TGTGCCAGTAGTCATAGCGGGAGGGCCGTCGGGGAGCTGTTTTTT. It encodes CASSHSGRAVGELFF.

This clonotype was detected a few times. This chain links TRBV7-8 with TRBJ1-5; D not certain. Deletions cut 1 base from V and 10 bases from J, with 8 bases between. The germline gives CDR1 SGHVS, CDR2 FQNEAQ. There are 12 residues in the CDR3. CDR3 amino acids: CASSLDVGPQHF. CDR3 nucleotides: TGTGCCAGCAGCTTAGACGTGGGACCCCAGCATTTT.

The sample holds many counts of this clonotype. The chain joins TRBV18 to TRBJ2-7, with D perhaps TRBD1 (5 bases). The CDR3 totals 15 residues. Looked up from germline, CDR1 is KGHSH and CDR2 is LQKENI. The V gene lost 5 bases and the J gene lost 0 bases, with 14 bases spanning the gap. CDR3 nucleotides: TGTGCCAGCTCAGCGCCCCAGGGTAGCTCCTACGAGCAGTACTTC. Protein: CASSAPQGSSYEQYF.

This chain links TRBV20-1 with TRBJ2-7; D perhaps matches TRBD2 (5 bases). The CDR3 is made up of 17 amino acids. CDR1 is DFQATT and CDR2 is SNEGSKA in the germline V gene (reference sequence). Trimming took 5 bases from V and 5 from J, leaving 28 bases between them. DNA for the CDR3: TGCAGTGCTGGACGTTACGGACGGGATACTATTAGCAACGAGCAGTACTTC. This codes for CSAGRYGRDTISNEQYF.

The V gene is TRBV6-2 or TRBV6-3, the J gene TRBJ2-1, with no clear D. Trimming pared 2 bases from V and 0 bases from J, leaving 11 bases between. The CDR3 loop spans 16 amino acids. The germline gives CDR1 MNHEY, CDR2 SVGEGT. Here the CDR3 DNA reads TGTGCCAGCAGTTACGACTTGCCAAGCTCCTACAATGAGCAGTTCTTC. Amino acids: CASSYDLPSSYNEQFF.

The V gene is TRBV5-6, the J gene TRBJ2-7; no firm D call. CDR3 length: 13 amino acids. Per germline, CDR1 SGHDT and CDR2 YYEEEE. Trimming took 1 base from V and 6 from J, leaving 11 bases between them. CDR3 bases: TGTGCCAGCAGCTTGTGGTCCGGCGGCGAGCAGTACTTC. Translated: CASSLWSGGEQYF.

This clonotype has ten or more counts. CDR3 region: CASSIRTATYEQYF. In nucleotides, the CDR3 is TGCGCCAGCAGCATTCGGACGGCTACCTACGAGCAGTACTTC. The rearrangement uses TRBV5-1 and TRBJ2-7; D unresolved. The CDR3 totals 14 residues. V dropped 4 bases and J dropped 2 bases, with 13 bases sitting between them. The germline V gene encodes CDR1 SGHRS and CDR2 YFSETQ.

The chain couples TRBV27 to TRBJ1-2; the match to TRBD1 covers 9 bases. Germline-derived CDR1 and CDR2 are MNHEY and SMNVEV (reference sequence). V was pared by 5 bases and J by 2 bases, with 6 bases of the junction left unmatched. This CDR3 spans 15 amino acids. CDR3 residues: CASSQRGQGNYGYTF. CDR3 in DNA: TGTGCCAGCAGTCAAAGGGGACAGGGAAACTATGGCTACACCTTC.

This clonotype has ten or more counts. The chain has TRBV5-5 and TRBJ2-1, with 10 bases that match TRBD2. The CDR3 sequence is 15 residues long. Losses at the gene ends were 4 bases for V and 8 bases for J; bases not matched to a gene: 9. Germline lookup yields CDR1 SGHKS and CDR2 YYEKEE (reference sequence). Here the CDR3 DNA reads TGTGCCAGCAGCCAGTCGAGCGGGAGGGCATATGAGCAGTTCTTC. Its protein product is CASSQSSGRAYEQFF. Filled out from reference TRBV5-5 and TRBJ2-1, the complete variable domain reads DAGVTQSPTHLIKTRGQQVTLRCSPISGHKSVSWYQQVLGQGPQFIFQYYEKEERGRGNFPDRFSARQFPNYSSELNVNALLLGDSALYLCASSQSSGRAYEQFFGPGTRLTVL.

With regard to this clonotype: At one boundary the junction diverges from the germline segment, which might be a read error. The genes are TRBV7-7 and TRBJ2-1, with D perhaps matching TRBD2 (6 bases). This CDR3 spans 16 amino acids. CDR1 is SSHAT and CDR2 is FNYEAQ in the germline V gene (reference sequence). CDR3 in amino acids: CASSPLAEGMANEQFF. CDR3 sequence (DNA): TGTGCTAGCAGTCCCTTAGCGGAGGGGATGGCAAATGAGCAGTTCTTC.

The chain combines TRBV18 with TRBJ2-5; 9 nucleotides agree with TRBD1. The CDR3 sequence is 15 residues long. Looked up from germline, CDR1 is KGHSH and CDR2 is LQKENI. The V and J ends lost 0 bases and 1 base, in that order; junction bases with no gene match: 0. The CDR3 sequence: CASSPPGQGQETQYF. The CDR3 nucleotides read TGTGCCAGCTCACCACCGGGACAGGGCCAAGAGACCCAGTACTTC.

This clonotype was counted a few times. The chain is built from TRBV30 and TRBJ1-6; unclear D gene. The CDR3 covers 15 residues. Germline V CDR1 and CDR2: GTSNPN, SVGIG (reference sequence). V was clipped by 3 bases and J by 0 bases, with 9 bases between them. In nucleotides, the CDR3 is TGTGCCTGGAGAGGCGACGGCTCCTATAATTCACCCCTCCACTTT. It translates to CAWRGDGSYNSPLHF. The full variable domain, completed using reference TRBV30 and TRBJ1-6, is SQTIHQWPATLVQPVGSPLSLECTVEGTSNPNLYWYRQAAGRGLQLLFYSVGIGQISSEVPQNLSASRPQDRQFILSSKKLLLSDSGFYLCAWRGDGSYNSPLHFGNGTRLTVT.

This clonotype has ten or more counts. The chain has TRBV20-1 and TRBJ2-5; perhaps TRBD2 as D (6 bases). The CDR3 contains 11 residues. Between the trimmed V and J ends, which lost 3 bases and 4 bases, there was a span of 6 bases. Germline CDR1 DFQATT, CDR2 SNEGSKA (reference sequence). CDR3 in amino acids: CSARGGETQYF. The CDR3 DNA sequence: TGCAGTGCTAGGGGGGGAGAGACCCAGTACTTC.

This clonotype was counted only a few times. This chain connects TRBV7-2 to TRBJ1-2; D ambiguous. CDR1 is SGHTA, CDR2 FQGNSA, per germline. The CDR3 has 13 residues. Trimming left V 5 bases short and J 3 bases short, with 10 bases between. This CDR3 is CASSPQADYGYTF. In nucleotides, the CDR3 is TGTGCCAGCAGCCCCCAAGCCGACTATGGCTACACCTTC. Looking up the rest from reference TRBV7-2 and TRBJ1-2 gives the full variable domain: GAGVSQSPSNKVTEKGKDVELRCDPISGHTALYWYRQSLGQGLEFLIYFQGNSAPDKSGLPSDRFSAERTGGSVSTLTIQRTQQEDSAVYLCASSPQADYGYTFGSGTRLTVV.

This clonotype was seen at least ten times. This sequence joins TRBV18 and TRBJ2-7, with 7 positions matching TRBD1. The CDR3 loop spans 14 amino acids. J lost 6 bases, V lost 3 bases, and 8 bases had no gene match. The germline V gene has CDR1 KGHSH and CDR2 LQKENI. In DNA, the CDR3 is TGTGCCAGCTCACCGACAAAGACAGGGTCCGAGCAGTACTTC. As protein: CASSPTKTGSEQYF.

CDR3 DNA: TGTGCCAGCATGTCCATCGGGGGGAGGTACGAGCAGTACTTC. This encodes CASMSIGGRYEQYF. This chain joins TRBV2 and TRBJ2-7; TRBD2 matches 7 bases. This CDR3 has 14 residues. The V gene's germline CDR1 is SNHLY and CDR2 FYNNEI. V dropped 7 bases and J dropped 4; count of bases not matched to a gene: 10.

Ten or more counts support this clonotype. CDR3 in amino acids: CASSSSTTGELFF. The CDR3 coding sequence is TGTGCCAGCAGTTCCTCAACCACCGGGGAGCTGTTTTTT. The chain uses TRBV12-3 or TRBV12-4 and TRBJ2-2; no firm D call. Trimming cost V 4 bases and J 4 bases, with 7 bases left between them. CDR3 length: 13 residues.

Only a few counts were recorded for this clonotype. The V call is TRBV5-1, the J call TRBJ2-2; the match to TRBD1 covers 7 bases. The germline V gene encodes CDR1 SGHRS and CDR2 YFSETQ. This CDR3 has 15 residues. V was clipped by 4 bases and J by 8 bases; unmatched bases: 11. CDR3 protein: CASSRRQGPTGELFF. CDR3 nucleotides: TGCGCCAGCAGCAGGAGACAGGGACCGACGGGGGAGCTGTTTTTT. The full variable domain, completed using reference TRBV5-1 and TRBJ2-2, is KAGVTQTPRYLIKTRGQQVTLSCSPISGHRSVSWYQQTPGQGLQFLFEYFSETQRNKGNFPGRFSGRQFSNSRSEMNVSTLELGDSALYLCASSRRQGPTGELFFGEGSRLTVL.

This chain links TRBV5-5 with TRBJ1-1; 8 bases are shared with TRBD1. The CDR3 runs to 16 residues. V dropped 0 bases and J dropped 0; count of bases not matched to a gene: 4. The germline gives CDR1 SGHKS, CDR2 YYEKEE (reference sequence). The CDR3 DNA sequence: TGTGCCAGCAGCTTGGAAGGGACAGGAATGAACACTGAAGCTTTCTTT. Encoded protein: CASSLEGTGMNTEAFF.

The chain is built from TRBV24-1 and TRBJ2-1; D is perhaps TRBD1 (5 bases). The germline V and J ends were trimmed by 6 bases and 2 bases, with 7 bases remaining between them. The CDR3 is made up of 13 amino acids. CDR1 KGHDR and CDR2 SFDVKD come from the germline V gene. The CDR3 DNA reads TGTGCCACCAGTTTGGACACCTACAATGAGCAGTTCTTC. It translates to CATSLDTYNEQFF.

CDR3 coding DNA: TGTGCCAGCAGCCAAGCAGCTCGAGGCTACACCTTC. This encodes CASSQAARGYTF. V gene TRBV3-1 combines with J gene TRBJ1-2; D not certain. Germline values: CDR1 LGHDT, CDR2 YNNKEL (reference sequence). The length of the CDR3 is 12 residues. Deletions cut 1 base from V and 8 bases from J, with 8 bases between.

This clonotype was found a few times. The chain is built from TRBV7-2 and TRBJ2-3; perhaps TRBD2 as D (5 bases). Germline CDR1 and CDR2: SGHTA and FQGNSA. This CDR3 comprises 14 residues. V was pared by 4 bases and J by 2 bases, with 10 bases between. CDR3 amino acids: CASSYDGNTDTQYF. CDR3 in DNA: TGTGCCAGCAGCTACGACGGGAACACAGATACGCAGTATTTT.

This clonotype occurred a few times. The chain is built from TRBV27 and TRBJ2-5; D not resolved. CDR3 length: 13 residues. Germline CDR1 is MNHEY and CDR2 is SMNVEV (reference sequence). V was cut by 4 bases and J by 0 bases, with 6 bases left in between. CDR3 sequence reads: CASSSLYQETQYF. CDR3 bases: TGTGCCAGCAGTTCCTTGTACCAAGAGACCCAGTACTTC.